These T cell receptor beta chains were read from a single sample in a study of Ad26.COV2.S vaccination and SARS-CoV-2 variants. Sequenced by immunoSEQ multiplex PCR; TCRdb stores in-frame clones only, minus some. The sample lists roughly 400,000 clones; 90% were seen once. Sequenced material: peripheral blood, taken in a trial of Ad26.COV2.S vaccine versus placebo. These receptors all stem from a person aged 18 to 59 who received the Ad26.COV2.S COVID-19 vaccine or a placebo. The CDR3 runs from the conserved cysteine through the conserved F or W. Fields, in order: D gene, clone size, J gene, V gene, CDR3 protein, CDR3 DNA. The D gene is left open where the match is weak. Only some rows state a clone size, as once, few, many or a class for expanded clones.

TRBD1,NA,TRBJ1-4,TRBV27,CASSSNRGRSEKLFF,TGTGCCAGCAGTTCAAACAGGGGGCGAAGTGAAAAACTGTTTTTT
NA,NA,TRBJ1-1,TRBV5-5,CASSLTPVRSTEAFF,TGTGCCAGCAGCTTGACCCCAGTGAGGAGCACTGAAGCTTTCTTT
NA,NA,TRBJ1-2,TRBV12-3/TRBV12-4,CASSLRGMRGYTF,TGTGCCAGCAGTTTAAGGGGGATGCGTGGCTACACCTTC
TRBD2,once,TRBJ2-1,TRBV11-2,CASSRLAKGLAYNEQFF,TGTGCCAGCAGCCGATTGGCTAAGGGACTAGCTTACAATGAGCAGTTCTTC
NA,NA,TRBJ2-7,TRBV2,CASGLEEQYF,TGTGCCAGCGGACTCGAGGAGCAGTACTTC
TRBD1,NA,TRBJ2-5,TRBV27,CASSAQGARETQYF,TGTGCCAGCAGTGCACAGGGGGCGCGGGAGACCCAGTACTTC
NA,NA,TRBJ2-7,TRBV7-9,CASSPYTSQSSYEQYF,TGCGCCAGCAGCCCTTACACTAGTCAGAGCTCCTACGAGCAGTACTTC
NA,NA,TRBJ2-7,TRBV29-1,CSVEAGVGVEEQYF,TGCAGCGTTGAAGCGGGAGTCGGGGTAGAAGAGCAGTACTTC
TRBD2,NA,TRBJ2-1,TRBV10-2,CASKRAAGGDLKNGNEQFF,TGCGCCAGCAAACGTGCGGCGGGAGGGGATTTAAAAAACGGCAATGAGCAGTTCTTC
NA,few,TRBJ1-6,TRBV4-1,CASSQEVGANSPLHF,TGCGCCAGCAGCCAAGAAGTAGGAGCTAATTCACCCCTCCACTTT
NA,once,TRBJ2-1,TRBV27,CASSRPRQDSYNEQFF,TGTGCCAGCAGCCGACCACGGCAGGACTCCTACAATGAGCAGTTCTTC
TRBD1,NA,TRBJ2-5,TRBV3-1/TRBV3-2,CASSQDGTGGGETQYF,TGTGCCAGCAGCCAAGATGGGACAGGGGGCGGAGAGACCCAGTACTTC
TRBD2,once,TRBJ2-7,TRBV4-1,CASSLSGASYEQYF,TGCGCCAGCAGCCTTAGCGGGGCCTCCTACGAGCAGTACTTC
TRBD2,once,TRBJ2-7,TRBV5-1,CASSLSSGTYEQYF,TGCGCCAGCAGCTTGTCTAGCGGTACCTACGAGCAGTACTTC
TRBD2,NA,TRBJ2-1,TRBV6-2/TRBV6-3,CASSSSGAYNEQFF,TGTGCCAGCAGTTCAAGCGGGGCCTACAATGAGCAGTTCTTC
NA,NA,TRBJ2-4,TRBV27,CASSFAGNIQYF,TGTGCCAGCAGTTTTGCGGGGAACATTCAGTACTTC
NA,once,TRBJ1-6,TRBV2,CASSSRVGNSPLHF,TGTGCCAGCAGTTCCAGGGTTGGGAATTCACCCCTCCACTTT
TRBD1,NA,TRBJ2-7,TRBV11-2,CASSLSQGASYEQYF,TGTGCCAGCAGCTTATCACAGGGGGCATCCTACGAGCAGTACTTC
NA,NA,TRBJ1-1,TRBV20-1,CSARDFSEAFF,TGCAGTGCTAGAGATTTCTCTGAAGCTTTCTTT
TRBD1,NA,TRBJ2-7,TRBV6-5,CASSRTGGGEQYF,TGTGCCAGCAGCCGGACAGGGGGAGGCGAGCAGTACTTC
TRBD2,NA,TRBJ2-7,TRBV4-3,CASSQEIAGVYEQYF,TGCGCCAGCAGCCAAGAGATAGCGGGAGTTTACGAGCAGTACTTC
NA,NA,TRBJ2-7,TRBV5-4,CASSFGGGIYEQYF,TGTGCCAGCAGCTTCGGTGGAGGAATCTACGAGCAGTACTTC
NA,NA,TRBJ1-4,TRBV5-4,CASSLWGGSGPNEKLFF,TGTGCCAGCAGCTTGTGGGGGGGAAGTGGTCCTAATGAAAAACTGTTTTTT
NA,few,TRBJ1-5,TRBV6-5,CASIAGGGQPQHF,TGTGCCAGCATAGCGGGGGGAGGTCAGCCCCAGCATTTT
NA,NA,TRBJ2-2,TRBV7-2,CASSLLTLANTGELFF,TGTGCCAGCAGCCTCCTAACTTTGGCGAACACCGGGGAGCTGTTTTTT
TRBD1,NA,TRBJ2-1,TRBV27,CASGRDRVRSSYNEQFF,TGTGCCAGCGGGAGGGACAGGGTTAGAAGCTCCTACAATGAGCAGTTCTTC
TRBD2,NA,TRBJ2-1,TRBV18,CASSPNGGTSGNEQFF,TGTGCCAGCTCACCAAATGGGGGTACTAGCGGCAATGAGCAGTTCTTC
TRBD2,NA,TRBJ2-1,TRBV4-2,CASSHEGTSGTRSYNEQFF,TGTGCCAGCAGCCATGAGGGAACTAGCGGGACCCGCTCCTACAATGAGCAGTTCTTC
TRBD2,NA,TRBJ2-2,TRBV6-2/TRBV6-3,CASSHPGLAGAGELFF,TGTGCCAGCAGCCACCCGGGACTAGCGGGAGCGGGGGAGCTGTTTTTT
NA,few,TRBJ2-7,TRBV6-9,CASSYPCLAIKTYEQYF,TGTGCCAGCAGTTATCCCTGCCTAGCGATTAAAACCTACGAGCAGTACTTC